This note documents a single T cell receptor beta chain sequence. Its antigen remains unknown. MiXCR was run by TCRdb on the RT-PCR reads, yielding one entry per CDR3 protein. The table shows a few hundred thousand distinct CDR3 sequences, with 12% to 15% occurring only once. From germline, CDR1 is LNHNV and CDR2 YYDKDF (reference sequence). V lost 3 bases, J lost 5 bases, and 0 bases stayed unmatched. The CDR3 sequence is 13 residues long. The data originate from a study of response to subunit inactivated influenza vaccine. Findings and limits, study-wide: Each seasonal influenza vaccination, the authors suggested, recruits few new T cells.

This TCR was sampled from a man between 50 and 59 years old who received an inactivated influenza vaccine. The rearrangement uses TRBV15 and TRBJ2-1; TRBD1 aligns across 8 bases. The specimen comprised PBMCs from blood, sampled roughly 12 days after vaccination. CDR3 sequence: CATSRDRDNEQFF. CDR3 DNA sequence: TGTGCCACCAGCAGGGACAGGGACAATGAGCAGTTCTTC.